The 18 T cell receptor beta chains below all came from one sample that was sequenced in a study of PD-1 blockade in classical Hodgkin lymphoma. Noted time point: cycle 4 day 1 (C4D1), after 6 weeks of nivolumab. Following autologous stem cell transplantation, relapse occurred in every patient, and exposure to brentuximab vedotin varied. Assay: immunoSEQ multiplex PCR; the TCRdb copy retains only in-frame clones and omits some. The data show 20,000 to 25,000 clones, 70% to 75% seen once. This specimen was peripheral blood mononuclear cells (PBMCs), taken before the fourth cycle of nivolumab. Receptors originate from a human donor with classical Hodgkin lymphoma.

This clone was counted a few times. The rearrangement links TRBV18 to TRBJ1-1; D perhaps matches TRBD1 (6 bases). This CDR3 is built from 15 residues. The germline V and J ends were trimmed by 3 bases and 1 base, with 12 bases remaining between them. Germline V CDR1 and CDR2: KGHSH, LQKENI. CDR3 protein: CASSPNRAGNTEAFF. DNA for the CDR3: TGTGCCAGCTCACCCAACAGGGCCGGGAACACTGAAGCTTTCTTT.

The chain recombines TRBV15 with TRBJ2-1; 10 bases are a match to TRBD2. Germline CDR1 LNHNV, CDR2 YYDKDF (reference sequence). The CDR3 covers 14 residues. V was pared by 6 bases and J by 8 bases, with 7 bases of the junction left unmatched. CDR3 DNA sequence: TGTGCCACCAGGGTCTCTAGCGGGAGTGATGAGCAGTTCTTC. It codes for CATRVSSGSDEQFF.

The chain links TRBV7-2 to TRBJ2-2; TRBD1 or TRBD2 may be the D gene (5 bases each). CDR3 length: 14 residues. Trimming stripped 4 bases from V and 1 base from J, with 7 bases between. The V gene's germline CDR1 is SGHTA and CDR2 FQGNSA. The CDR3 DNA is TGTGCCAGCAGCTCGGGACGGAACACCGGGGAGCTGTTTTTT. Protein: CASSSGRNTGELFF.

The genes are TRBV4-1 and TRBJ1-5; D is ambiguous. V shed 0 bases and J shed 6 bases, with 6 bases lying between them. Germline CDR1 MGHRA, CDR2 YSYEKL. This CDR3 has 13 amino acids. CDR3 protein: CASSQERFQPQHF. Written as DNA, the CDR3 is TGCGCCAGCAGCCAAGAACGGTTTCAGCCCCAGCATTTT.

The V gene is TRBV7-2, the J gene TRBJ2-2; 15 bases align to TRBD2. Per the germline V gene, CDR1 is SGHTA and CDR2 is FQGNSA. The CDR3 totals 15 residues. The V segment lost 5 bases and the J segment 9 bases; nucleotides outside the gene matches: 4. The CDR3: CASSKGLAGGRELFF. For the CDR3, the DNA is TGTGCCAGCAGCAAGGGACTAGCGGGGGGCCGGGAGCTGTTTTTT.

The CDR3 DNA reads as TGCAGCGTCAAACAGGGACCTGGAAACACCATATATTTT. Translated, it gives CSVKQGPGNTIYF. The genes are TRBV29-1 and TRBJ1-3; D might be TRBD1 (6 bases). Per germline, CDR1 SQVTM and CDR2 ANQGSEA. The CDR3 is made up of 13 amino acids. Trimming pared 6 bases from V and 2 bases from J, leaving 11 bases between.

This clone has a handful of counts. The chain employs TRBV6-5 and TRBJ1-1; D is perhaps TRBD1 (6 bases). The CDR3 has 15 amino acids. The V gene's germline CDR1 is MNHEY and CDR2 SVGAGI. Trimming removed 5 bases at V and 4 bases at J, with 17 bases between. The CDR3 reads CASSNYKGGFTEAFF. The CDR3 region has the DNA TGTGCCAGCAGTAACTATAAGGGGGGCTTCACTGAAGCTTTCTTT.

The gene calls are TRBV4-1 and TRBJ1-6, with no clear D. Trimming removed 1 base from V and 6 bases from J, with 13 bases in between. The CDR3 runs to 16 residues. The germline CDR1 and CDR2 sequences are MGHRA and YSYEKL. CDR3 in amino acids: CASSQVGRAFNSPLHF. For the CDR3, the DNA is TGCGCCAGCAGCCAAGTAGGGCGAGCATTTAATTCACCCCTCCACTTT.

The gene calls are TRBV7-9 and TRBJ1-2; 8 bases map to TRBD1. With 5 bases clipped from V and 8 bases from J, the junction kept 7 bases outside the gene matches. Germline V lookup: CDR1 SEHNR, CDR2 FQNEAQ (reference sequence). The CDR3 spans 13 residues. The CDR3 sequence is CASSHRGTGGYTF. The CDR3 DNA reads TGTGCCAGCAGCCACAGGGGGACGGGAGGCTACACCTTC.

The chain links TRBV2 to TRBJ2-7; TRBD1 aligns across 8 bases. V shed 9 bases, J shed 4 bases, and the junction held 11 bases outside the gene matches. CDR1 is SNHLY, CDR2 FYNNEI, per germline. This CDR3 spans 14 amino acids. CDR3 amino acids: CASTDQGAVYEQYF. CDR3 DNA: TGTGCCAGTACGGACCAGGGGGCTGTGTACGAGCAGTACTTC.

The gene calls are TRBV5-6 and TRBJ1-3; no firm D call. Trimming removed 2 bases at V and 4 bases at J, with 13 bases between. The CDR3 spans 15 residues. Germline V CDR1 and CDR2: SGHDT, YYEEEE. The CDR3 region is CASSFSSQGGNTIYF. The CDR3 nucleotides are TGTGCCAGCAGCTTCAGCTCCCAAGGGGGAAACACCATATATTTT. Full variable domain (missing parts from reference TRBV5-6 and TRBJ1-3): DAGVTQSPTHLIKTRGQQVTLRCSPKSGHDTVSWYQQALGQGPQFIFQYYEEEERQRGNFPDRFSGHQFPNYSSELNVNALLLGDSALYLCASSFSSQGGNTIYFGEGSWLTVV.

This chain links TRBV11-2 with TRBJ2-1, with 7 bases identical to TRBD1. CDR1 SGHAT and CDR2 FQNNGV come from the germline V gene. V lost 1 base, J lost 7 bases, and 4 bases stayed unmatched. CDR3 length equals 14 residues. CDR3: CASSLAGTANEQFF. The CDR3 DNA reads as TGTGCCAGCAGCTTAGCCGGGACAGCTAATGAGCAGTTCTTC.

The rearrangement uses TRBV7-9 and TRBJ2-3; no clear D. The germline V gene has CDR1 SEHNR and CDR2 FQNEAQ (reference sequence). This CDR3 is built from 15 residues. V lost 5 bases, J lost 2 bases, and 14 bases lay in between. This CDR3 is CASSPAQLYTDTQYF. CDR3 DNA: TGTGCCAGCAGCCCGGCACAGCTTTACACAGATACGCAGTATTTT.

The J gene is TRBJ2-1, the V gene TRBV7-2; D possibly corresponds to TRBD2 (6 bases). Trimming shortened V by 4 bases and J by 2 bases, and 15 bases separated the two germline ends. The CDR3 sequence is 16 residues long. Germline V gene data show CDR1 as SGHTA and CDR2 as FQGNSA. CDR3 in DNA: TGTGCCAGCAGCTCACCAACGGGGGATACCTACAATGAGCAGTTCTTC. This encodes CASSSPTGDTYNEQFF.

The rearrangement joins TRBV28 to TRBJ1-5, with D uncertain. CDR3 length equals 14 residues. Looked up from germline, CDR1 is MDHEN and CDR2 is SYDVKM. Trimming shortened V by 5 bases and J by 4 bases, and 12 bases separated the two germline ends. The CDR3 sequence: CASSMARLNQPQHF. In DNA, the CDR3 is TGTGCCAGCAGTATGGCACGGTTGAATCAGCCCCAGCATTTT.

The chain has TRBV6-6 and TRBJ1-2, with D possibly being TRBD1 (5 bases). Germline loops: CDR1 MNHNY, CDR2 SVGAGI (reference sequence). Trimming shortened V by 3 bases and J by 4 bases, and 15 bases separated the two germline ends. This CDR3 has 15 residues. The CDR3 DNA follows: TGTGCCAGCAGTTATTCCGACAGAACATTCTATGGCTACACCTTC. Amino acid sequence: CASSYSDRTFYGYTF.

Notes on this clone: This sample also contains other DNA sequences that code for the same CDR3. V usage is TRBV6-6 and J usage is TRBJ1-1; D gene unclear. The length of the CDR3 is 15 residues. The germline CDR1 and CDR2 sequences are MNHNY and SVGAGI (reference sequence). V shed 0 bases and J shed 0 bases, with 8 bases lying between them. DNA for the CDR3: TGTGCCAGCAGTTACTCCCCGGGGTTGAACACTGAAGCTTTCTTT. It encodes CASSYSPGLNTEAFF.

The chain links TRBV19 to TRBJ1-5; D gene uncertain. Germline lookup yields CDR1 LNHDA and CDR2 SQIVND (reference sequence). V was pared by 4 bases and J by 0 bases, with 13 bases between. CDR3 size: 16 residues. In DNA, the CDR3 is TGTGCCAGTAGTAACGGAGAATTATATAGCAATCAGCCCCAGCATTTT. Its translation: CASSNGELYSNQPQHF.